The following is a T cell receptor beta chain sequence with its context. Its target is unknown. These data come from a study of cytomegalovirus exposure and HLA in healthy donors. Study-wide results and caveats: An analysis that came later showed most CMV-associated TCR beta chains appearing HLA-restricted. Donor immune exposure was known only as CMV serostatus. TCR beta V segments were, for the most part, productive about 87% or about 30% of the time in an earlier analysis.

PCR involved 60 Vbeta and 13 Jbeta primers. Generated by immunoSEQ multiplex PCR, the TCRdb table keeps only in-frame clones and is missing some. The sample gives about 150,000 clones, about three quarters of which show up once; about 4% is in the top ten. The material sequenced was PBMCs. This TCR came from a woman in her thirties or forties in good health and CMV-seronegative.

The CDR3 coding sequence is TGTGCCAGCAGTGAAACCCAACGAGCGGGCGAGCAGTTCTTC. Residues: CASSETQRAGEQFF. V usage is TRBV2 and J usage is TRBJ2-1; weak D call: TRBD2 (6 bases). The length of the CDR3 is 14 residues. V was cut by 2 bases and J by 10 bases, with 15 bases left in between. Per the germline V gene, CDR1 is SNHLY and CDR2 is FYNNEI.